This TCR beta chain was profiled in a study of CD8 T cells in Susac syndrome. CDR3 length: 15 amino acids. V was pared by 3 bases and J by 1 base, with 5 bases of the junction left unmatched. From germline, CDR1 is DFQATT and CDR2 SNEGSKA (reference sequence). RNA amounts of 0.5 to 1 ug underwent reverse transcription with random hexamers. One entry per CDR3 protein, called by TCRdb with MiXCR from the immunoSEQ multiplex PCR reads. The sample has some 120,000 distinct CDR3 sequences, around 90% seen once. Bulk CD8+ and CD4+ cells came from magnetic negative isolation; CD8+ TEMRA by FACS. The V call is TRBV20-1, the J call TRBJ2-5, with 10 bases aligning to TRBD2. The clonotype originates from a human donor in good health. The sequencing sample was made of CD8+ T cells from PBMCs. CDR3 loop: CSARGLAGAQETQYF. The CDR3 region has the DNA TGCAGTGCTAGGGGCCTAGCGGGGGCCCAAGAGACCCAGTACTTC.